This T cell receptor (beta chain) is from a study of Ad26.COV2.S vaccination and SARS-CoV-2 variants. About the research overall: Ad26.COV2.S shots went into the muscle once or twice, 56 days apart.

The junction had 1 base not matched to a gene; V was cut back by 5 bases and J by 4 bases. The germline gives CDR1 MNHEY, CDR2 SMNVEV (reference sequence). The CDR3 consists of 13 residues. Regarding the study as a whole: People who got the vaccine or the placebo had similar non-spike TCR breadth. Assessments of TCR breadth and depth may have underestimated the total T cell responses.

Specified treatment: around 19 received Ad26.COV2.S at low or high dose, single or two shots; about 5 received placebo; per-sample allocation not given. Specimen acquisition occurred on day 63 following the initial vaccine or placebo injection. This clone appeared a few times. Its target is unknown. Assay used: immunoSEQ multiplex PCR; TCRdb lists only in-frame clones, some missing. The sample lists about 280,000 clones, over 75% seen once, with about 3.1% in the top ten. The specimen was peripheral blood, collected in a trial of Ad26.COV2.S vaccine versus placebo. The chain recombines TRBV27 with TRBJ1-5, with 8 bases lining up with TRBD1. The sequence was obtained from a person between 18 and 60 years old who received the Ad26.COV2.S COVID-19 vaccine or a placebo. The CDR3 region is CASSGQGNQPQHF. In DNA form, the CDR3 reads TGTGCCAGCAGTGGACAGGGAAATCAGCCCCAGCATTTT.